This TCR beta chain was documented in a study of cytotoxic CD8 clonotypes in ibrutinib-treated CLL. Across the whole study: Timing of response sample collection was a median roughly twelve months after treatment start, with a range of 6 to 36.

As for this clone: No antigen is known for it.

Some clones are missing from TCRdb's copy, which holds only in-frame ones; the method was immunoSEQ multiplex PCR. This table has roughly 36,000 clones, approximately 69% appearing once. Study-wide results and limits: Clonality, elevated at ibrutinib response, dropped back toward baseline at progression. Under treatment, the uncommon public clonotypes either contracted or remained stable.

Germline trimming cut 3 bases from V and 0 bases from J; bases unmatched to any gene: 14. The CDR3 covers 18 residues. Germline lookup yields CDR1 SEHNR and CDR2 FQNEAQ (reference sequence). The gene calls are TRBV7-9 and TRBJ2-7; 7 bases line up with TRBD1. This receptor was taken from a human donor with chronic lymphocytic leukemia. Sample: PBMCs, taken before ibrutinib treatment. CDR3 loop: CASSFDFFQGDSSYEQYF. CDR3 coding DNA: TGTGCCAGCAGCTTTGATTTTTTTCAGGGGGACAGCTCCTACGAGCAGTACTTC. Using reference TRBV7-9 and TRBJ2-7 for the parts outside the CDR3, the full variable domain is DTGVSQNPRHKITKRGQNVTFRCDPISEHNRLYWYRQTLGQGPEFLTYFQNEAQLEKSRLLSDRFSAERPKGSFSTLEIQRTEQGDSAMYLCASSFDFFQGDSSYEQYFGPGTRLTVT.